This entry features one T cell receptor (beta chain) sequence. Its antigen is unidentified. The sample originates from a study of Ad26.COV2.S vaccination and SARS-CoV-2 variants. General study findings and limits: The TCR breadth and depth analyses may have understated or missed part of the total T cell responses. Spike-specific responses of CD8+ and CD4+ T cells were reported to display substantial breadth after vaccination. For non-spike TCRs, breadth in vaccine recipients resembled that in placebo recipients.

As for treatment: 15 to 20 received Ad26.COV2.S at low or high dose, single or two shots; about 5 received placebo; per-sample allocation not given. Sampling took place 63 days after the first vaccine or placebo injection. Participants' vaccine, an Ad26 vector, delivered Wuhan-strain SARS-CoV-2 spike. Profiled with immunoSEQ multiplex PCR; TCRdb holds only in-frame clones, not every one. The sample has approximately 420,000 clones, less than 90% seen once. This CDR3 has 18 amino acids. Per germline, CDR1 SGHNT and CDR2 YYREEE (reference sequence). J was trimmed by 2 bases and V by 0 bases; bases with no gene match: 8.

Specimen: peripheral blood, collected in a trial of Ad26.COV2.S vaccine versus placebo. The chain uses TRBV5-4 and TRBJ2-3, with TRBD2 matching 11 bases. This sequence was found in a person between 18 and 60 years old who received the Ad26.COV2.S COVID-19 vaccine or a placebo. Here the CDR3 reads CASSLASGGSSPTDTQYF. For the CDR3, the DNA is TGTGCCAGCAGCTTGGCTAGCGGGGGGTCCAGCCCCACAGATACGCAGTATTTT. Drawing the rest from reference TRBV5-4 and TRBJ2-3, the complete variable domain is ETGVTQSPTHLIKTRGQQVTLRCSSQSGHNTVSWYQQALGQGPQFIFQYYREEENGRGNFPPRFSGLQFPNYSSELNVNALELDDSALYLCASSLASGGSSPTDTQYFGPGTRLTVL.